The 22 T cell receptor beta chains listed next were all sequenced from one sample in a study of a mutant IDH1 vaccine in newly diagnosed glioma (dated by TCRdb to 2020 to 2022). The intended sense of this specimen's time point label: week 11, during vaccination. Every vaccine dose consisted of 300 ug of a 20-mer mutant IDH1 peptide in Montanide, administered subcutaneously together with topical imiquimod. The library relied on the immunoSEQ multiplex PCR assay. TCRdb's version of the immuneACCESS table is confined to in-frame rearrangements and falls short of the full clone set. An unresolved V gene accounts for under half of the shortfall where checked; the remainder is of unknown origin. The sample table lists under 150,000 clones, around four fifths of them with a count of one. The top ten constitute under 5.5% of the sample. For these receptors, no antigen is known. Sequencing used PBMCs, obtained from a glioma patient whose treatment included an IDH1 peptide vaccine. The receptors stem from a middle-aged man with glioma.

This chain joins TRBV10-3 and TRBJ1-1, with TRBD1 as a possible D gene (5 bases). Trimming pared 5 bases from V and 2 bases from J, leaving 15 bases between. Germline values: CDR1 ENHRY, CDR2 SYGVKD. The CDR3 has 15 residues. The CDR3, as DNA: TGTGCCATCAGTACTTCCCTTCAGGGTAACACTGAAGCTTTCTTT. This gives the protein CAISTSLQGNTEAFF.

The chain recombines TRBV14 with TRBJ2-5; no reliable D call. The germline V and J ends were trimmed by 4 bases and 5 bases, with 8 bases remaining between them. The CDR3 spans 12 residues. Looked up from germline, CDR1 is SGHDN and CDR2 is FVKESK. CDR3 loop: CASSLVRETQYF. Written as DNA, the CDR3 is TGTGCCAGCAGCCTCGTTAGGGAGACCCAGTACTTC.

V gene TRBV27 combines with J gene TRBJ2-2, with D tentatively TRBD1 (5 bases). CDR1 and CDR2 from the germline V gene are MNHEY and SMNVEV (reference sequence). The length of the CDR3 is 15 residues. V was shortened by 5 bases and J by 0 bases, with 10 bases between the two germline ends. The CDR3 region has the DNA TGTGCCAGCAGTCCGACAGTAGCGAACACCGGGGAGCTGTTTTTT. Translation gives CASSPTVANTGELFF.

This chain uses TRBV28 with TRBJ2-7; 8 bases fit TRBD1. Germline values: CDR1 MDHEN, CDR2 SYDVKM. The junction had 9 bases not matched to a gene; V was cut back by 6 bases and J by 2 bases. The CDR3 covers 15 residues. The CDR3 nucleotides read TGTGCCAGCAGCGCCGACAGGGGTGGTGCCTACGAGCAGTACTTC. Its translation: CASSADRGGAYEQYF.

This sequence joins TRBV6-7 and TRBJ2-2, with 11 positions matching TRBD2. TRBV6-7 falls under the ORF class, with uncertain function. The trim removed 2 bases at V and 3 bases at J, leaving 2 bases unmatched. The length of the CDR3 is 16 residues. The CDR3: CASSYPGLADTGELFF. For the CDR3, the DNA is TGTGCCAGCAGTTACCCGGGACTAGCGGACACCGGGGAGCTGTTTTTT.

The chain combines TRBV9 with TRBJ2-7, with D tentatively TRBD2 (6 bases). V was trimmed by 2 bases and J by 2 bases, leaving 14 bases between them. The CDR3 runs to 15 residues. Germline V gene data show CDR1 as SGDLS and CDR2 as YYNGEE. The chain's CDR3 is CASSVGSGLPYEQYF. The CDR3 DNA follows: TGTGCCAGCAGCGTCGGCTCGGGACTCCCCTACGAGCAGTACTTC. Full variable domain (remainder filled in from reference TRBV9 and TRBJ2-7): DSGVTQTPKHLITATGQRVTLRCSPRSGDLSVYWYQQSLDQGLQFLIQYYNGEERAKGNILERFSAQQFPDLHSELNLSSLELGDSALYFCASSVGSGLPYEQYFGPGTRLTVT.

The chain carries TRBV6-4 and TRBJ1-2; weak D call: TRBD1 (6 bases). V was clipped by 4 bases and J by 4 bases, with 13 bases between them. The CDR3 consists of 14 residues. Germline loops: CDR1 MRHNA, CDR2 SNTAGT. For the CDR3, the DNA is TGTGCCAGCAGTGCCACAGGGACGGGCTATGGCTACACCTTC. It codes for CASSATGTGYGYTF.

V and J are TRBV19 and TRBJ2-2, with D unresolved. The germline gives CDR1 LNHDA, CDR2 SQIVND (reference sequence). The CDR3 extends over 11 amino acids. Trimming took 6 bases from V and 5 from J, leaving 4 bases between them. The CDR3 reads CASRRTGELFF. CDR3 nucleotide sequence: TGTGCCAGTAGACGGACCGGGGAGCTGTTTTTT.

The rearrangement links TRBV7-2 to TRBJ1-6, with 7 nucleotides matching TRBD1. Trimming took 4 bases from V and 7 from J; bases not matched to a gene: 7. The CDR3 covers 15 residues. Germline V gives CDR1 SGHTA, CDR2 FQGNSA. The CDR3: CASSSGTDGNSPLHF. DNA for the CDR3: TGTGCCAGCAGCTCCGGGACAGACGGAAATTCACCCCTCCACTTT. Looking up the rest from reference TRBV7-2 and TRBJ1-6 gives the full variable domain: GAGVSQSPSNKVTEKGKDVELRCDPISGHTALYWYRQSLGQGLEFLIYFQGNSAPDKSGLPSDRFSAERTGGSVSTLTIQRTQQEDSAVYLCASSSGTDGNSPLHFGNGTRLTVT.

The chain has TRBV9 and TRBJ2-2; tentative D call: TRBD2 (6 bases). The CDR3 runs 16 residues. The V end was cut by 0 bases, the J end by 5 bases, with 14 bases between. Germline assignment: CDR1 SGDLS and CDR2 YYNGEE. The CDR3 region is CASSVDGRGNTGELFF. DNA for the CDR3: TGTGCCAGCAGCGTAGATGGTCGGGGGAATACCGGGGAGCTGTTTTTT.

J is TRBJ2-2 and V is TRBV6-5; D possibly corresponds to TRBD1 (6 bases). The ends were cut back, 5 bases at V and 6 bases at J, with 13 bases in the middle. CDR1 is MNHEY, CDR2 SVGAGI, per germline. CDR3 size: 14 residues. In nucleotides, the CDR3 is TGTGCCAGCAGTGTGTCCAGGGGCGCCGGGGAGCTGTTTTTT. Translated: CASSVSRGAGELFF.

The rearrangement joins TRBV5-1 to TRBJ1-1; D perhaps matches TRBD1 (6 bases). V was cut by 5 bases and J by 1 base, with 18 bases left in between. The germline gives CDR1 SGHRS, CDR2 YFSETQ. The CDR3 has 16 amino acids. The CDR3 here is CASRSRRTARNTEAFF. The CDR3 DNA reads TGCGCCAGCAGATCGAGGCGGACAGCAAGGAACACTGAAGCTTTCTTT. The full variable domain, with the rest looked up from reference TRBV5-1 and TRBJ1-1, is KAGVTQTPRYLIKTRGQQVTLSCSPISGHRSVSWYQQTPGQGLQFLFEYFSETQRNKGNFPGRFSGRQFSNSRSEMNVSTLELGDSALYLCASRSRRTARNTEAFFGQGTRLTVV.

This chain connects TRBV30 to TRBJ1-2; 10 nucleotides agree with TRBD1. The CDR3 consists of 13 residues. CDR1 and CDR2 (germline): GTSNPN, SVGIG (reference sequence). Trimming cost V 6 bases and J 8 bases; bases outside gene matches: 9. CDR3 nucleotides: TGTGCCTGCCCCGGGACAGGGGCCTGGGGCTACACCTTC. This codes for CACPGTGAWGYTF.

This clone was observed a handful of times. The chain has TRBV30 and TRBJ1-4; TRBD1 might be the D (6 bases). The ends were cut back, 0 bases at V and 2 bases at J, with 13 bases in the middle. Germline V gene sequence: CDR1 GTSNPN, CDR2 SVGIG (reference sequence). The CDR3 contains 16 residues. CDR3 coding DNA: TGTGCCTGGAGTGTAGGGCAGGGGTGGACTAATGAAAAACTGTTTTTT. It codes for CAWSVGQGWTNEKLFF.

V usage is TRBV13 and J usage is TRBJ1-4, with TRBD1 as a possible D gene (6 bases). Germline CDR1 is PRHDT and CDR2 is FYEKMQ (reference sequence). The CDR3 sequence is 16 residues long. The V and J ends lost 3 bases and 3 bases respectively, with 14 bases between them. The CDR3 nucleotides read TGTGCCAGCAGCTTGGGGGCAGAGGGCCCTAATGAAAAACTGTTTTTT. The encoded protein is CASSLGAEGPNEKLFF.

The CDR3: CASSVVVDGAYGYTF. The CDR3 DNA is TGTGCCAGCAGCGTAGTAGTGGACGGCGCTTATGGCTACACCTTC. The chain recombines TRBV9 with TRBJ1-2; D is unresolved. The CDR3 sequence is 15 residues long. Germline lookup yields CDR1 SGDLS and CDR2 YYNGEE. V lost 0 bases, J lost 5 bases, and 14 bases lay in between.

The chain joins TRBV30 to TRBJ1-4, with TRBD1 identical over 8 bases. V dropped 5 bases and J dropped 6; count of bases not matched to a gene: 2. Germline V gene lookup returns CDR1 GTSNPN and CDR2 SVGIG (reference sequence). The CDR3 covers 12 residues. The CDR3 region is CAWETGDEKLFF. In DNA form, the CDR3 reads TGTGCCTGGGAGACAGGGGATGAAAAACTGTTTTTT.

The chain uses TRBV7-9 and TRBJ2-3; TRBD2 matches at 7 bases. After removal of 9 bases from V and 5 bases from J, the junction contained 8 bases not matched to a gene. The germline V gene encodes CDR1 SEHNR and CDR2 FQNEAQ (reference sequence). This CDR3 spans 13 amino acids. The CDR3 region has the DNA TGTGCCAGTGGACAAAGCGGGGTAGATACGCAGTATTTT. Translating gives CASGQSGVDTQYF.

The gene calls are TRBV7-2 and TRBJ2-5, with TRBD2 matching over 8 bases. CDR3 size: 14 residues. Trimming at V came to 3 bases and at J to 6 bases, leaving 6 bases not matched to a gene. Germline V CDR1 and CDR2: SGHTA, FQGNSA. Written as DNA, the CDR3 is TGTGCCAGCAGCTTTTCCGGGGGGGCGAAGACCCAGTACTTC. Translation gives CASSFSGGAKTQYF.

The CDR3 here is CASSSPRGAKNIQYF. CDR3 in DNA: TGTGCCAGCAGCTCCCCTCGGGGGGCCAAAAACATTCAGTACTTC. V is TRBV7-2 and J is TRBJ2-4; weak D call: TRBD2 (6 bases). The ends were cut back, 4 bases at V and 1 base at J, with 11 bases in the middle. This CDR3 has 15 residues. Germline assignment: CDR1 SGHTA and CDR2 FQGNSA.

The CDR3 here is CSVKPQPYEQYF. CDR3 nucleotides: TGCAGCGTTAAACCCCAGCCCTACGAGCAGTACTTC. This chain uses TRBV29-1 with TRBJ2-7; no reliable D call. The CDR3 contains 12 residues. V was pared by 5 bases and J by 2 bases, with 10 bases between. CDR1 SQVTM and CDR2 ANQGSEA come from the germline V gene.

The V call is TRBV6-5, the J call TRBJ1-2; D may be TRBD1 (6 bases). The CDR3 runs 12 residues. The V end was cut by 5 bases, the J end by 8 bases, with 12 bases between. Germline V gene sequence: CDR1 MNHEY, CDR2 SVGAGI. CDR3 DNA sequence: TGTGCCAGCAGTAACAGGGAATTGGGCTACACCTTC. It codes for CASSNRELGYTF.